This TCR beta chain was retrieved from a study of cytomegalovirus exposure and HLA in healthy donors. PCR employed 60 Vbeta and 13 Jbeta primers. Using immunoSEQ multiplex PCR, the repertoire was profiled, and TCRdb retains in-frame clones only, with some absent. The sample gives about 130,000 clones, roughly 85% of which show up once; under 7.5% is in the top ten. The germline V gene encodes CDR1 SGHAT and CDR2 FQNNGV. This CDR3 is 16 amino acids long. With 6 bases clipped from V and 5 bases from J, the junction kept 10 bases outside the gene matches. This TCR derives from a woman aged 25-40 years in good health and CMV-seropositive. Sequencing used PBMCs. The chain joins TRBV11-2 to TRBJ2-2; 9 bases map to TRBD1. CDR3 amino acids: CASRATGTGPTGELFF. CDR3 DNA sequence: TGTGCCAGCAGGGCAACCGGGACAGGGCCGACCGGGGAGCTGTTTTTT.